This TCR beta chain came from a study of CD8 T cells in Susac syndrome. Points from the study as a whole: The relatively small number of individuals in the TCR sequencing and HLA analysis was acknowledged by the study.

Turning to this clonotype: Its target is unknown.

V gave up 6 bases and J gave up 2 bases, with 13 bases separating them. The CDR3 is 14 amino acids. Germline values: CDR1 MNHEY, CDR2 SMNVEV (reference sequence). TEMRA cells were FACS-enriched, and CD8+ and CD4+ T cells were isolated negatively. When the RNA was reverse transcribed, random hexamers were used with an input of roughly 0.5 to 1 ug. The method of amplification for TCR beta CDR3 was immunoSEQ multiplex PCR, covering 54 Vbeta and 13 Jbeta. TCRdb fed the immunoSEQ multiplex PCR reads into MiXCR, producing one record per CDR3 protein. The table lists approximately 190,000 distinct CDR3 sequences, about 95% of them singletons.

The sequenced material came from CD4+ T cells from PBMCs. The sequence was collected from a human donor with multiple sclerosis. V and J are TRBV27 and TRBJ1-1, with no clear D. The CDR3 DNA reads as TGTGCCAGCAGGCCTAGGTTGGGTAACACTGAAGCTTTCTTT. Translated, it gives CASRPRLGNTEAFF.